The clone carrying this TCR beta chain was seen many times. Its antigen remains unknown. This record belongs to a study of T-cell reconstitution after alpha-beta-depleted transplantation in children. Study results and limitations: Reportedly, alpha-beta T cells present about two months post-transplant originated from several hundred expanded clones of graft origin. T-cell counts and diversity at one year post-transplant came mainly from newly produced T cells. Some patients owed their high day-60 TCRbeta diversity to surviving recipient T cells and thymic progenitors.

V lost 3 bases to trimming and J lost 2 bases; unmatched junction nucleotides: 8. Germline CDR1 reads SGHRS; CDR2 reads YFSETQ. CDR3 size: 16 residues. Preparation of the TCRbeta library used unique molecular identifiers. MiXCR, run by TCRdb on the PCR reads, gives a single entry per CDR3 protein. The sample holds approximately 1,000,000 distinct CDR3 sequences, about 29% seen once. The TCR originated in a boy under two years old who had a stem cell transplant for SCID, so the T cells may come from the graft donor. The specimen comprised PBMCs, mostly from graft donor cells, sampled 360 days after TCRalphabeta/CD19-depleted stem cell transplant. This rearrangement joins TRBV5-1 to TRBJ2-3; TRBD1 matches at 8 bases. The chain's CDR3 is CASSSFHQGATDTQYF. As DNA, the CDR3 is TGCGCCAGCAGCTCCTTCCATCAGGGGGCCACAGATACGCAGTATTTT.